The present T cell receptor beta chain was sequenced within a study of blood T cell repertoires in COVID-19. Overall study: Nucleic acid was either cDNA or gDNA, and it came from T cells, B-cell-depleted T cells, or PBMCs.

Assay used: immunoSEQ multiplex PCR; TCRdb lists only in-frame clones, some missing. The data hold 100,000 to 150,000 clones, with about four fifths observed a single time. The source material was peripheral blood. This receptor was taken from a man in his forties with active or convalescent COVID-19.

The CDR3 sequence: CASSVRAGGGNQPQHF. CDR3 coding DNA: TGTGCCAGTAGTGTCAGGGCTGGGGGCGGCAATCAGCCCCAGCATTTT. This chain connects TRBV19 to TRBJ1-5; TRBD1 is a possible D gene (6 bases). The CDR3 covers 16 residues. CDR1 is LNHDA and CDR2 is SQIVND in the germline V gene (reference sequence). Trimming pared 5 bases from V and 2 bases from J, leaving 16 bases between.